One and the same sample provided the 16 T cell receptor beta chains below, sequenced in a study of CD8+CD57+ T cells in acquired aplastic anemia (dated by TCRdb to the late 2010s). Flow cytometry had shown CD8+CD57+ cell expansion in the patients selected for sequencing. Data came from an Illumina HiSeq 2000. TCR beta VDJ combination and CDR3 sequence profiling used genomic DNA as the template. TCRdb redid the processing of the public reads, applying fastp at Q25 and MiXCR, and retained in-frame beta chains. Identical CDR3 proteins give one entry, which carries the most common genes and DNA. Here the sample has around 290,000 distinct CDR3 sequences; 56% occur a single time. Jointly, the top ten make up 1.3% of the sample. The sample taken for sequencing was sorted CD4+, CD8+, or CD8+CD57+ T cells (not recorded which) from PBMCs. The receptors shown here come from a human donor with aplastic anemia.

This clonotype was observed at least ten times. The chain carries TRBV20-1 and TRBJ2-1, with 9 bases aligning to TRBD2. The CDR3 contains 13 residues. J gave up 7 bases and V 6 bases, and 7 bases lay outside the gene matches. The germline V gene encodes CDR1 DFQATT and CDR2 SNEGSKA (reference sequence). The CDR3 DNA sequence: TGCAGTGCAAAAGGACTAGCGCCGAATGAGCAGTTCTTC. Protein sequence: CSAKGLAPNEQFF.

The chain is built from TRBV2 and TRBJ2-7; no clear D. Per germline, CDR1 SNHLY and CDR2 FYNNEI. The CDR3 spans 13 residues. V lost 5 bases and J 4 bases, leaving 12 bases between the germline ends. Here the CDR3 DNA reads TGTGCCAGCAGTCTCGCGATAGTATACGAGCAGTACTTC. It yields the protein CASSLAIVYEQYF.

This sequence joins TRBV20-1 and TRBJ1-2, with D hard to call. Germline assignment: CDR1 DFQATT and CDR2 SNEGSKA (reference sequence). Trimming removed 0 bases from V and 4 bases from J, with 18 bases in between. The CDR3 has 16 amino acids. As DNA, the CDR3 is TGCAGTGCTAGAGAAAGTGACTCGGGGATTGGCTATGGCTACACCTTC. Its protein product is CSARESDSGIGYGYTF.

This sequence joins TRBV7-3 and TRBJ1-6; D remains ambiguous. There are 15 residues in the CDR3. CDR1 is SGHTA and CDR2 is FQGTGA in the germline V gene. V gave up 2 bases and J gave up 7 bases, with 12 bases separating them. CDR3 DNA: TGTGCCAGCAGCTTAGTCCCGGGGTTGAATTCACCCCTCCACTTT. Translating gives CASSLVPGLNSPLHF.

J is TRBJ2-1 and V is TRBV7-8; TRBD1 or TRBD2 may be the D gene (6 bases each). Germline lookup yields CDR1 SGHVS and CDR2 FQNEAQ. The V and J ends lost 0 bases and 3 bases respectively, with 9 bases between them. There are 15 residues in the CDR3. In DNA, the CDR3 is TGTGCCAGCAGCTTAGCCGGGGGCCACTACAATGAGCAGTTCTTC. Translation gives CASSLAGGHYNEQFF.

The chain employs TRBV6-2 or TRBV6-3 and TRBJ2-7, with TRBD2 identical over 11 bases. Per germline, CDR1 MNHEY and CDR2 SVGEGT. The V segment lost 9 bases and the J segment 4 bases; nucleotides outside the gene matches: 8. The CDR3 has 14 residues. The CDR3 loop reads CASLLAGGPYEQYF. For the CDR3, the DNA is TGTGCCAGTCTATTAGCGGGAGGGCCTTACGAGCAGTACTTC.

This rearrangement joins TRBV19 to TRBJ1-6; D is perhaps TRBD1 (6 bases). V lost 5 bases and J lost 7, with 12 bases in between. The CDR3 loop spans 14 amino acids. The germline CDR1 and CDR2 sequences are LNHDA and SQIVND (reference sequence). This CDR3 is CASSWQGSNSPLHF. For the CDR3, the DNA is TGTGCCAGTAGTTGGCAGGGGAGCAATTCACCCCTCCACTTT.

Worth noting for this clonotype: The final CDR3 position lacks the conserved phenylalanine or tryptophan, pointing to a likely read error. This chain joins TRBV5-1 and TRBJ2-7; D gene unclear. The germline V and J ends were trimmed by 4 bases and 7 bases, with 9 bases remaining between them. The CDR3 length is 11 residues. The V gene's germline CDR1 is SGHRS and CDR2 YFSETQ. CDR3 in amino acids: CASSQGVEQYL. As DNA, the CDR3 is TGCGCCAGCAGCCAAGGTGTAGAGCAGTACCTC.

This sequence joins TRBV24-1 and TRBJ1-3; D is ambiguous. With 5 bases removed from V and 0 bases from J, the gap between germline ends came to 16 bases. Looked up from germline, CDR1 is KGHDR and CDR2 is SFDVKD. The length of the CDR3 is 17 residues. The CDR3 loop is CATSGPGRLCSGNTIYF. CDR3 bases: TGTGCCACCAGTGGCCCTGGGAGGCTGTGCTCTGGAAACACCATATATTTT.

V is TRBV19 and J is TRBJ2-7; D uncertain. Germline CDR1 reads LNHDA; CDR2 reads SQIVND (reference sequence). The CDR3 is 16 residues long. The V gene lost 3 bases and the J gene lost 6 bases, with 21 bases spanning the gap. In DNA, the CDR3 is TGTGCCAGTAGTATCGGGTGGACGCCTGGCCGCGGCGAGCAGTACTTC. Encoded protein: CASSIGWTPGRGEQYF.

Written as DNA, the CDR3 is TGTGCCACCAGTGAGTCCGGGACAGGGGTCTATGGCTACACCTTC. Residues: CATSESGTGVYGYTF. The chain couples TRBV24-1 to TRBJ1-2, with 10 bases identical to TRBD1. The CDR3 loop spans 15 amino acids. The J segment lost 4 bases and the V segment lost 4 bases, leaving 5 bases of the junction unmatched. In germline, CDR1 is KGHDR, CDR2 SFDVKD.

This clonotype has a count of ten or more. The CDR3 bases are TGTGCCAGCAGTATCAATACAGGGGACTTCTCCCTCCACTTT. This codes for CASSINTGDFSLHF. The rearrangement joins TRBV12-3 or TRBV12-4 to TRBJ1-6; 7 nucleotides line up with TRBD1. This CDR3 has 14 amino acids. V trimming: 5 bases; J trimming: 14 bases; junction bases outside the gene matches: 12.

In its sample, this clonotype was seen a few times. The rearrangement links TRBV25-1 to TRBJ2-1, with TRBD2 as a possible D gene (6 bases). The CDR3 has 18 amino acids. The V gene's germline CDR1 is MGHDK and CDR2 SYGVNS. The germline V and J ends were trimmed by 2 bases and 4 bases, with 21 bases remaining between them. As DNA, the CDR3 is TGTGCCAGCAGTGAAACGACAGTAGGGGTACGGGGGTACAATGAGCAGTTCTTC. Protein: CASSETTVGVRGYNEQFF.

V is TRBV9 and J is TRBJ1-6, with 8 bases that match TRBD1. Germline V gives CDR1 SGDLS, CDR2 YYNGEE. After removal of 0 bases from V and 11 bases from J, the junction contained 4 bases not matched to a gene. The CDR3 loop spans 14 amino acids. The CDR3 protein is CASSVAAGGTPLHF. The CDR3, as DNA: TGTGCCAGCAGCGTAGCCGCAGGGGGCACACCCCTCCACTTT.

The V gene is TRBV19, the J gene TRBJ2-4, with TRBD1 matching 11 bases. J was trimmed by 15 bases and V by 6 bases; bases with no gene match: 7. Germline assignment: CDR1 LNHDA and CDR2 SQIVND (reference sequence). This CDR3 has 12 amino acids. CDR3 protein: CASSGTGGGPYF. The CDR3 DNA follows: TGTGCCAGTAGCGGGACAGGGGGAGGGCCGTACTTC.

The chain recombines TRBV5-1 with TRBJ2-1, with D tentatively TRBD1 (5 bases). The CDR3 is made up of 17 amino acids. The V gene's germline CDR1 is SGHRS and CDR2 YFSETQ. The V and J ends lost 0 bases and 9 bases respectively, with 22 bases between them. CDR3 sequence: CASSLARSSSSDSEQFF. The CDR3 nucleotides are TGCGCCAGCAGCTTGGCTAGGTCCAGTAGCTCCGACAGTGAGCAGTTCTTC.